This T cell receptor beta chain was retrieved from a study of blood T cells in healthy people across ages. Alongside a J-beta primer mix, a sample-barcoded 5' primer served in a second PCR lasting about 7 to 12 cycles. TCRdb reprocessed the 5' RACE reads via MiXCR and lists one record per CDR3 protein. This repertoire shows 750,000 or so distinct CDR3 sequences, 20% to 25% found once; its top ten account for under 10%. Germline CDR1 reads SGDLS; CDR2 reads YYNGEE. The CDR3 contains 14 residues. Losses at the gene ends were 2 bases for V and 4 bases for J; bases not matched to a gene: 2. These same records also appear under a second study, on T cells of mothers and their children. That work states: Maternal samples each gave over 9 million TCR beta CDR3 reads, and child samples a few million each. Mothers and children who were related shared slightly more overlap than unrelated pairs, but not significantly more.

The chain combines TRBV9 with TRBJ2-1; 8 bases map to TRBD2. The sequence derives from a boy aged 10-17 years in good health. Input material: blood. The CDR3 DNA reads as TGTGCCAGCAGCGTTGCTAGCGGGTACAATGAGCAGTTCTTC. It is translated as CASSVASGYNEQFF.